Sequencing of this T cell receptor beta chain was carried out in a study of T cells after yellow fever vaccination. Template-switching 5'RACE yielded the TCR cDNA; a universal primer site and UMIs were added in the process. TCRdb re-derived calls from the 5' RACE reads in MiXCR, one entry per CDR3 protein. The sample has 500,000 to 650,000 distinct CDR3 sequences; 17% are singletons. This CDR3 comprises 14 residues. The V gene lost 0 bases and the J gene lost 5 bases, with 11 bases spanning the gap. CDR1 and CDR2 from the germline V gene are SGDLS and YYNGEE. As regards this clonotype: Its specificity is not known.

Study-level points and caveats: Repertoires obtained by FACS sorting could include abundant clonotypes that entered as contaminants from the bulk population. The secondary T-cell response peaked on day 5, not day 15, but was weaker. Post-booster repertoires again held most primary-vaccination clones (about 96% CD4, roughly 88% CD8).

The chain recombines TRBV9 with TRBJ2-5, with D perhaps matching TRBD2 (6 bases). This TCR was recovered from a man aged 18 to 35 who received the YFV17D yellow fever vaccine. The sample in question was PBMCs, obtained 4 to 5 days after the first yellow fever vaccination. The CDR3, as DNA: TGTGCCAGCAGCGTAGCGGGCGGGGTGGAGACCCAGTACTTC. The encoded protein is CASSVAGGVETQYF.